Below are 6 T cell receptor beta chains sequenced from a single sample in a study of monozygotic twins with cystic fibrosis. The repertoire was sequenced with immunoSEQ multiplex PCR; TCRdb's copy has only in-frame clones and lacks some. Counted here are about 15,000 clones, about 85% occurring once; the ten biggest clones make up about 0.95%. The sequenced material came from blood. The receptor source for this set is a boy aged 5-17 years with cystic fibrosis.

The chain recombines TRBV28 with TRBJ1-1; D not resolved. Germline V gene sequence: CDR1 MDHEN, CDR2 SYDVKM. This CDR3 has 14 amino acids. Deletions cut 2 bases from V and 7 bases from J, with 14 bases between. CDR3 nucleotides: TGTGCCAGCAGTTTACGAGGGAGGGCTGATGAAGCTTTCTTT. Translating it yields CASSLRGRADEAFF.

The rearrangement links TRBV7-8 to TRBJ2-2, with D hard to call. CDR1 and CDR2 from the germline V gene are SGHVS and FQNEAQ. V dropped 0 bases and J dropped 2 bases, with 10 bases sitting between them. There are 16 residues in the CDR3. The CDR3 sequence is CASSLATLQNTGELFF. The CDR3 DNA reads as TGTGCCAGCAGCTTAGCGACTTTACAAAACACCGGGGAGCTGTTTTTT.

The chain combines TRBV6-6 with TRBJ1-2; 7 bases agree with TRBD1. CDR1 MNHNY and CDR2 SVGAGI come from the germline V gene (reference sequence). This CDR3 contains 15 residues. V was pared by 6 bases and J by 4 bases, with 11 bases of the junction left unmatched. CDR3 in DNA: TGTGCCAGCAGAAACGGGAGGGGGCGAGGCTATGGCTACACCTTC. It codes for CASRNGRGRGYGYTF.

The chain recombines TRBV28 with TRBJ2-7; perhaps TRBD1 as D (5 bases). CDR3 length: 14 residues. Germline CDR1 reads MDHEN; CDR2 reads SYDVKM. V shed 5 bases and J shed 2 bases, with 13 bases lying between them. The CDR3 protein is CASSRSQGTYEQYF. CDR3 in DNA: TGTGCCAGCAGTCGGTCTCAGGGTACCTACGAGCAGTACTTC.

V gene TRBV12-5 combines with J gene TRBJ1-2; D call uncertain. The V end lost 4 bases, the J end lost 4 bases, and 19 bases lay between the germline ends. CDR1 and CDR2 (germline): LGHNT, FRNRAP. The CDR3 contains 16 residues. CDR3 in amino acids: CASGSWTDSLPYGYTF. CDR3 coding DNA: TGTGCTAGTGGTTCCTGGACGGATAGTTTACCCTATGGCTACACCTTC. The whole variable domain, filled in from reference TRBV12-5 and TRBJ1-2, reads DARVTQTPRHKVTEMGQEVTMRCQPILGHNTVFWYRQTMMQGLELLAYFRNRAPLDDSGMPKDRFSAEMPDATLATLKIQPSEPRDSAVYFCASGSWTDSLPYGYTFGSGTRLTVV.

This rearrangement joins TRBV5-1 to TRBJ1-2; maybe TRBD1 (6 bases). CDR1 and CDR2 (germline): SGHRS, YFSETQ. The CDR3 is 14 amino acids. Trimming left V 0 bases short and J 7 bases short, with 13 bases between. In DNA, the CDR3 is TGCGCCAGCAGCTTGGATCCGGGGGCTGGTGGCTACACCTTC. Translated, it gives CASSLDPGAGGYTF.